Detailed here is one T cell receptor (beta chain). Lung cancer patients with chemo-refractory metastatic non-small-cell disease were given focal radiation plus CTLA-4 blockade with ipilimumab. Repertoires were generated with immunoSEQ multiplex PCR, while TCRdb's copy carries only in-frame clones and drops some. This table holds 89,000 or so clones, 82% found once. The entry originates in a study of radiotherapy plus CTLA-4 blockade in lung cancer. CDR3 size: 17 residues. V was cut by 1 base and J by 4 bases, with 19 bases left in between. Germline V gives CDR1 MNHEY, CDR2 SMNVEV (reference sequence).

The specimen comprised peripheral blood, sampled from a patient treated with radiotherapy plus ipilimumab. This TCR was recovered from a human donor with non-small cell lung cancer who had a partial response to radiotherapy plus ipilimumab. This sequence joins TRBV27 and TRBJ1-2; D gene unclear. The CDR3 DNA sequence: TGTGCCAGCAGTTTATGGGATCGGCGGGAGAGCGGCTATGGCTACACCTTC. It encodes CASSLWDRRESGYGYTF.